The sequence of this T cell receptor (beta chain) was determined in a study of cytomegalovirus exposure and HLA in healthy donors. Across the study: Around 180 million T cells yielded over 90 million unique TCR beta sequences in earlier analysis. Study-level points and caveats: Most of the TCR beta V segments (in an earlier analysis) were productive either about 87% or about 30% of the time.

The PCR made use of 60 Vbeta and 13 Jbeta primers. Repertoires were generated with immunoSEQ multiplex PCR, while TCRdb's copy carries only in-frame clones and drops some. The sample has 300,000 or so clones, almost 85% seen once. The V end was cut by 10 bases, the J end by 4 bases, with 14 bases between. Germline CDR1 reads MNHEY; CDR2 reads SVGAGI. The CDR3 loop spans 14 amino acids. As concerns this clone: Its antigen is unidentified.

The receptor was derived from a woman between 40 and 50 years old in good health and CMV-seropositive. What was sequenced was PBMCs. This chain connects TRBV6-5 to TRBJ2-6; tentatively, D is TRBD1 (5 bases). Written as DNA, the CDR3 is TGTGCCACCCTAGACAGTCTCGGGGCCAACGTCCTGACTTTC. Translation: CATLDSLGANVLTF.